This T cell receptor beta chain is drawn from a study of blood T cell repertoires in COVID-19. Study-wide background: Samples of COVID-19 (acute and convalescent) were obtained from the United States, Italy and Spain. The analysed material was cDNA or gDNA that came from T cells, B-cell-depleted T cells, or PBMCs.

Authors' methods: Reference gene primer amplification gave nucleated cell count estimates. Assay: immunoSEQ multiplex PCR; the TCRdb copy retains only in-frame clones and omits some. Clone size and the V and J calls come from that table; the DNA yielded D and trimming. Found here are fewer than 150,000 clones, 90% of them singletons; the top ten hold 3.5% to 4%. V trimming: 0 bases; J trimming: 7 bases; junction bases outside the gene matches: 13. The CDR3 spans 20 residues. The V gene's germline CDR1 is SGHTA and CDR2 FQGNSA. Patients from Seattle were sampled longitudinally, starting during active infection.

The source is a woman aged 55-70 years with COVID-19, enrolled during active disease. The sample was peripheral blood. The chain couples TRBV7-2 to TRBJ2-4; 15 bases align to TRBD2. The CDR3 loop is CASSLAGPRTSGGAANIQYF. The CDR3 bases are TGTGCCAGCAGCTTAGCGGGCCCCCGGACTAGCGGGGGGGCGGCTAACATTCAGTACTTC.